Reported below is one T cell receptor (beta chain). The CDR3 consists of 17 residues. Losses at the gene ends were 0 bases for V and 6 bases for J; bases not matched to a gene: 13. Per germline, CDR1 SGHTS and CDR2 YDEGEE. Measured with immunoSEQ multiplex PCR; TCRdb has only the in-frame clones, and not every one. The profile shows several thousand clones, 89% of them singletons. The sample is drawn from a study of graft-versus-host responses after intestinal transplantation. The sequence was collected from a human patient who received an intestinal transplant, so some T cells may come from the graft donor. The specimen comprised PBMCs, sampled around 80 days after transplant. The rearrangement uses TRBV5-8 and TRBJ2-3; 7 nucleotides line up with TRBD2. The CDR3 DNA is TGTGCCAGCAGCTTGGCCGTGTCTAGCGGAGCTTTGGATACGCAGTATTTT. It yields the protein CASSLAVSSGALDTQYF.